This entry concerns a single T cell receptor beta chain. Its ends do not fully match the called genes, so a read error is possible. Sequencing used cDNA as its template, made by extracting RNA and reverse transcribing it. Data came from immunoSEQ multiplex PCR; TCRdb stores just in-frame clones and leaves some out. The sample shows roughly 170,000 clones, 59% of them seen only once. The data are from a study of CD8+ T cells in alopecia areata. There are 15 residues in the CDR3. The V gene's germline CDR1 is SGDLS and CDR2 YYNGEE. This specimen was CD4+ T cells sorted from blood, taken at week 0. This TCR derives from a human donor with alopecia areata. This chain connects TRBV9 to TRBJ2-6; D ambiguous. CDR3 sequence: CASSVALSVANVLTF. DNA for the CDR3: TGTGCCAGCAGCGTAGCGTTGTCTGTGGCCAACGTCCTGACTTTC.